Below are 27 T cell receptor beta chains sequenced from a single sample in a study of beta chain features in type 1 diabetes. General study findings and limits: Shorter TCRB CDR3s, moderately but significantly so, marked every one of the four CD4+ subsets in Type 1 diabetes patients.

Which antigens these TCRs recognize remains unknown. The sequenced template was cDNA made from the entire isolated RNA. Repertoires were generated with immunoSEQ multiplex PCR, while TCRdb's copy carries only in-frame clones and drops some. This table holds some 240,000 clones, 16% found once. What was sequenced was naive CD4+ T cells from blood. All receptors come from a man aged 25 to 40 with type 1 diabetes.

The V gene is TRBV7-9, the J gene TRBJ2-5, with D possibly TRBD1 on 5 matching bases. The germline CDR1 and CDR2 sequences are SEHNR and FQNEAQ (reference sequence). The CDR3 runs to 16 residues. With 5 bases removed from V and 0 bases from J, the gap between germline ends came to 16 bases. The CDR3 here is CASSLDGAGYQETQYF. Here the CDR3 DNA reads TGTGCCAGCAGCCTTGACGGCGCAGGGTACCAAGAGACCCAGTACTTC.

This clone was detected only a few times. The rearrangement joins TRBV29-1 to TRBJ1-1, with 7 bases fitting TRBD1. Trimming cost V 7 bases and J 3 bases; bases outside gene matches: 8. Germline V lookup: CDR1 SQVTM, CDR2 ANQGSEA. This CDR3 region has 13 residues. The CDR3 protein is CSAATGSDTEAFF. As DNA, the CDR3 is TGCAGCGCCGCGACAGGGTCGGACACTGAAGCTTTCTTT.

The chain is built from TRBV30 and TRBJ2-7; tentatively, D is TRBD1 (5 bases). Trimming removed 7 bases from V and 4 bases from J, with 20 bases in between. Looked up from germline, CDR1 is GTSNPN and CDR2 is SVGIG (reference sequence). The CDR3 contains 14 residues. CDR3 in DNA: TGTGCCTTCCGCCTGGCAGGGTTAGTATACGAGCAGTACTTC. Amino acid sequence: CAFRLAGLVYEQYF.

As for this clone: In the same sample, other DNA sequences code for this CDR3. V usage is TRBV7-2 and J usage is TRBJ2-7, with D uncertain. This CDR3 spans 11 amino acids. The germline V gene has CDR1 SGHTA and CDR2 FQGNSA. Trimming shortened V by 3 bases and J by 3 bases, and 3 bases separated the two germline ends. The chain's CDR3 is CASSLDYEQYF. DNA for the CDR3: TGTGCCAGCAGCTTGGACTACGAGCAGTACTTC.

This clone was seen a handful of times. The chain recombines TRBV29-1 with TRBJ2-7, with 10 bases aligning to TRBD1. CDR1 and CDR2 (germline): SQVTM, ANQGSEA. V gave up 5 bases and J gave up 4 bases; unmatched junction bases: 8. The CDR3 runs to 14 residues. CDR3 sequence reads: CSVRGGTGAYEQYF. Here the CDR3 DNA reads TGCAGCGTTCGGGGCGGGACAGGGGCTTACGAGCAGTACTTC.

V and J are TRBV2 and TRBJ2-4; D is ambiguous. This CDR3 is 13 amino acids long. V was trimmed by 4 bases and J by 4 bases, leaving 8 bases between them. The V gene's germline CDR1 is SNHLY and CDR2 FYNNEI. CDR3 sequence (DNA): TGTGCCAGCAGTGTGGACCAGAAAAACATTCAGTACTTC. Translated: CASSVDQKNIQYF.

This clone has more than one count but fewer than ten. CDR3 in DNA: TGTGCCAGTAGTATTACTTCGAACACCGGGGAGCTGTTTTTT. Protein sequence: CASSITSNTGELFF. The J gene is TRBJ2-2, the V gene TRBV19; D is undetermined. Germline CDR1 LNHDA, CDR2 SQIVND (reference sequence). The CDR3 covers 14 residues. V was shortened by 3 bases and J by 0 bases, with 5 bases between the two germline ends.

V is TRBV30 and J is TRBJ2-7; 9 nucleotides line up with TRBD1. This CDR3 contains 11 residues. Germline CDR1 reads GTSNPN; CDR2 reads SVGIG (reference sequence). J gave up 3 bases and V 7 bases, and 1 base lay outside the gene matches. CDR3 region: CALTGGYEQYF. In DNA form, the CDR3 reads TGTGCCTTGACAGGGGGCTACGAGCAGTACTTC. Using reference TRBV30 and TRBJ2-7 for the parts outside the CDR3, the full variable domain is SQTIHQWPATLVQPVGSPLSLECTVEGTSNPNLYWYRQAAGRGLQLLFYSVGIGQISSEVPQNLSASRPQDRQFILSSKKLLLSDSGFYLCALTGGYEQYFGPGTRLTVT.

This chain connects TRBV5-4 to TRBJ2-1; no firm D call. The CDR3 is 16 residues long. Germline assignment: CDR1 SGHNT and CDR2 YYREEE (reference sequence). V dropped 4 bases and J dropped 7 bases, with 21 bases sitting between them. CDR3 residues: CASSHQAVNLRNEQFF. CDR3 sequence (DNA): TGTGCCAGCAGCCATCAGGCAGTGAACCTTCGAAATGAGCAGTTCTTC.

V and J are TRBV7-2 and TRBJ2-7, with 8 bases identical to TRBD2. The CDR3 covers 14 residues. Losses at the gene ends were 4 bases for V and 6 bases for J; bases not matched to a gene: 8. Germline V gene sequence: CDR1 SGHTA, CDR2 FQGNSA. CDR3 nucleotide sequence: TGTGCCAGCAGCTCGCCTAGCGGGCCCTTCGAGCAGTACTTC. Protein: CASSSPSGPFEQYF.

This clone was seen a handful of times. The genes are TRBV2 and TRBJ1-4, with D perhaps TRBD1 (5 bases). V lost 6 bases, J lost 8 bases, and 10 bases lay in between. This CDR3 is built from 12 residues. Per the germline V gene, CDR1 is SNHLY and CDR2 is FYNNEI. DNA of the CDR3: TGTGCCAGCAGCGAGGACACCGAAAAACTGTTTTTT. Its protein is CASSEDTEKLFF.

A remark on this clone: Other DNA sequences of this sample code for an identical CDR3. As DNA, the CDR3 is TGTGCCAGCAGCGTAGGGCCAGATACGCAGTATTTT. Encoded protein: CASSVGPDTQYF. This chain uses TRBV9 with TRBJ2-3, with no clear D. From germline, CDR1 is SGDLS and CDR2 YYNGEE. This CDR3 is 12 amino acids long. V dropped 0 bases and J dropped 4 bases, with 3 bases sitting between them.

The chain couples TRBV7-9 to TRBJ2-3, with D tentatively TRBD2 (5 bases). V was cut by 5 bases and J by 3 bases, with 9 bases left in between. Germline CDR1 and CDR2: SEHNR and FQNEAQ (reference sequence). This CDR3 contains 13 residues. The CDR3, as DNA: TGTGCCAGCAGCCGGGGTTTGACAGATACGCAGTATTTT. Its translation: CASSRGLTDTQYF.

This chain links TRBV25-1 with TRBJ2-1; D gene ambiguous. The CDR3 has 14 amino acids. The V end was cut by 8 bases, the J end by 0 bases, with 11 bases between. The V gene's germline CDR1 is MGHDK and CDR2 SYGVNS. The CDR3 sequence: CASSKESSYNEQFF. In DNA, the CDR3 is TGTGCCAGCTCCAAGGAGAGCTCCTACAATGAGCAGTTCTTC. Together with reference TRBV25-1 and TRBJ2-1, the CDR3 gives the full variable domain: EADIYQTPRYLVIGTGKKITLECSQTMGHDKMYWYQQDPGMELHLIHYSYGVNSTEKGDLSSESTVSRIRTEHFPLTLESARPSHTSQYLCASSKESSYNEQFFGPGTRLTVL.

This clone was observed a handful of times. The chain has TRBV12-5 and TRBJ2-1; D possibly matches TRBD1 or TRBD2 (6 bases each). CDR3 length: 12 amino acids. Deletions cut 5 bases from V and 12 bases from J, with 14 bases between. The germline V gene encodes CDR1 LGHNT and CDR2 FRNRAP. CDR3 DNA sequence: TGTGCTAGTGGTCCCGGAGGGGGGATGCAGTTCTTC. This translates into CASGPGGGMQFF.

This clone came up a few times. V gene TRBV7-9 combines with J gene TRBJ2-2; 7 bases fit TRBD1. CDR3 length: 13 residues. J was trimmed by 5 bases and V by 5 bases; bases with no gene match: 2. CDR1 and CDR2 (germline): SEHNR, FQNEAQ (reference sequence). CDR3 region: CASSQQGTGELFF. Written as DNA, the CDR3 is TGTGCCAGCAGCCAACAGGGGACCGGGGAGCTGTTTTTT.

This sequence joins TRBV21-1 and TRBJ2-5; the table names TRBD1, a call not compared with the DNA. TRBV21-1 is labeled a pseudogene. This CDR3 contains 15 residues. For the CDR3, the DNA is TGTGCCAGCAGCAAAGACGACAGGGCGTGCGAGACCCAGTACTTC. It is translated as CASSKDDRACETQYF.

This clone was observed a handful of times. The chain uses TRBV4-1 and TRBJ2-5, with 8 bases matching TRBD1. Unmatched junction bases numbered 8, after V lost 1 base and J lost 1 base. This CDR3 is 17 amino acids long. Germline V CDR1 and CDR2: MGHRA, YSYEKL. The CDR3 DNA sequence: TGCGCCAGCAGCCAAGCCCGCCCAGGGGGCCTCCAAGAGACCCAGTACTTC. This codes for CASSQARPGGLQETQYF.

The rearrangement joins TRBV25-1 to TRBJ2-7; D is perhaps TRBD1 (5 bases). CDR3 size: 17 residues. Germline V gives CDR1 MGHDK, CDR2 SYGVNS. The V gene lost 4 bases and the J gene lost 0 bases, with 19 bases spanning the gap. The CDR3 sequence: CASSGTPYSTASYEQYF. The CDR3 DNA reads as TGTGCCAGCAGTGGCACCCCGTATTCGACAGCCTCCTACGAGCAGTACTTC.

The chain carries TRBV5-1 and TRBJ2-1; D is perhaps TRBD2 (6 bases). The CDR3 runs to 15 residues. Germline CDR1 and CDR2: SGHRS and YFSETQ. The germline V and J ends were trimmed by 4 bases and 4 bases, with 15 bases remaining between them. For the CDR3, the DNA is TGCGCCAGCAGCGTAGCGGAGATTATGTACAATGAGCAGTTCTTC. Its translation is CASSVAEIMYNEQFF.

This clone was found once. This sequence joins TRBV7-2 and TRBJ2-2; D is possibly TRBD1 or TRBD2 (6 bases each). V lost 4 bases and J 6 bases, leaving 21 bases between the germline ends. The CDR3 loop spans 17 amino acids. The germline CDR1 and CDR2 sequences are SGHTA and FQGNSA. The CDR3 sequence: CASSSRSAQGGAGELFF. The CDR3 coding sequence is TGTGCCAGCAGCTCCAGAAGCGCACAGGGAGGAGCCGGGGAGCTGTTTTTT.

This clone was detected a few times. V is TRBV30 and J is TRBJ1-5; no definite D call. The length of the CDR3 is 12 residues. The V and J ends lost 8 bases and 7 bases respectively, with 15 bases between them. Germline lookup yields CDR1 GTSNPN and CDR2 SVGIG (reference sequence). The CDR3 DNA reads TGTGCCGCGAGAAGTGGGAGACAGCCCCAGCATTTT. Its translation is CAARSGRQPQHF.

The chain uses TRBV7-2 and TRBJ1-4, with D possibly being TRBD1 (5 bases). Germline CDR1 and CDR2: SGHTA and FQGNSA. V was clipped by 5 bases and J by 8 bases, with 12 bases between them. The CDR3 runs to 13 residues. The CDR3 spells CASSPGAQEKLFF. The CDR3 bases are TGTGCCAGCAGCCCCGGGGCTCAGGAAAAACTGTTTTTT.

Remarks on this clone: Different DNA sequences within this sample yield the same CDR3. This chain links TRBV7-9 with TRBJ1-2, with D possibly matching TRBD1 (6 bases). The CDR3 has 12 amino acids. CDR1 and CDR2 from the germline V gene are SEHNR and FQNEAQ (reference sequence). V lost 5 bases and J lost 4, with 8 bases in between. The CDR3 coding sequence is TGTGCCAGCAGCCTGGACAGCTATGGCTACACCTTC. Translated, it gives CASSLDSYGYTF.

This chain joins TRBV25-1 and TRBJ2-1; TRBD1 might be the D (5 bases). CDR1 is MGHDK and CDR2 is SYGVNS in the germline V gene. V lost 4 bases and J 10 bases, leaving 17 bases between the germline ends. The CDR3 has 14 amino acids. The CDR3 DNA reads as TGTGCCAGCAGTGCCAAAGAAAGGACATCGGAGCAGTTCTTC. As protein: CASSAKERTSEQFF.

This clone was seen more than once but under ten times. V gene TRBV7-2 combines with J gene TRBJ1-1; D is unclear. This CDR3 spans 15 amino acids. V lost 1 base and J 6 bases, leaving 15 bases between the germline ends. The germline gives CDR1 SGHTA, CDR2 FQGNSA. The CDR3 DNA reads as TGTGCCAGCAGCTTAGGGCGCAGGAGGGTGGCTGAAGCTTTCTTT. Amino acid sequence: CASSLGRRRVAEAFF.

The chain carries TRBV7-9 and TRBJ2-7, with D possibly TRBD1 on 5 matching bases. Trimming took off 4 bases at V and 2 bases at J, with 18 bases between the two ends. The CDR3 runs to 16 residues. Germline V gene sequence: CDR1 SEHNR, CDR2 FQNEAQ (reference sequence). The DNA for the CDR3 is TGTGCCAGCAGCTACGCAATGTGGGGCTTAGCCTACGAGCAGTACTTC. It yields the protein CASSYAMWGLAYEQYF. Full variable domain (rest looked up from reference TRBV7-9 and TRBJ2-7): DTGVSQNPRHKITKRGQNVTFRCDPISEHNRLYWYRQTLGQGPEFLTYFQNEAQLEKSRLLSDRFSAERPKGSFSTLEIQRTEQGDSAMYLCASSYAMWGLAYEQYFGPGTRLTVT.